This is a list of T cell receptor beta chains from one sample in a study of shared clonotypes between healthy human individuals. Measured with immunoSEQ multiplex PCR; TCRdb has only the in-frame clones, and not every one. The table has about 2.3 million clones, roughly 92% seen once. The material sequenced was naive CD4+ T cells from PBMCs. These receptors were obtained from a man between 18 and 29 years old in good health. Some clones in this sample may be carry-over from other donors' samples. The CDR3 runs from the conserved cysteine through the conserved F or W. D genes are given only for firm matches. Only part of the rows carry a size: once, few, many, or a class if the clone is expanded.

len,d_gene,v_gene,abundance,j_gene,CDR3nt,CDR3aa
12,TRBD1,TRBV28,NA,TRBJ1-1,TGTGCCACCGTTACCACAGGGGACTTCGCTTTCTTT,CATVTTGDFAFF
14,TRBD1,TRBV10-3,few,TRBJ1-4,TGTGCCATCAGGGGACAGGGGGCTAATGAAAAACTGTTTTTT,CAIRGQGANEKLFF
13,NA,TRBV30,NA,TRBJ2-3,TGTGCCTGGAGCGGGGCTGGCCGGGATACGCAGTATTTT,CAWSGAGRDTQYF
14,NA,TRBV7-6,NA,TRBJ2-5,TGTGCCAGCAGCTTAGCCGGGACGCAAGAGACCCAGTACTTC,CASSLAGTQETQYF
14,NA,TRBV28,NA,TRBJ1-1,TGTGCCAGCTCAATGGGGCAAATTCCCCCGGAAGCTTTCTTT,CASSMGQIPPEAFF
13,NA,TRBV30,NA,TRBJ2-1,TGTGCCTGGAGTCAGGAGCTTAACAATGAGCAGTTCTTC,CAWSQELNNEQFF
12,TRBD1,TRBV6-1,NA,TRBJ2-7,TGTGCCAGCAGCGACAGGGGAAACGAGCAGTACTTC,CASSDRGNEQYF
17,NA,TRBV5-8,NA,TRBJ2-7,TGTGCCAGCAGCTTGGGGCCCCCGATCCAGTGGAACTACGAGCAGTACTTC,CASSLGPPIQWNYEQYF
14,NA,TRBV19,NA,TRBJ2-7,TGTGCCAGTAGTAGTGGGCGGGCGATGGGGGAGCAGTACTTC,CASSSGRAMGEQYF
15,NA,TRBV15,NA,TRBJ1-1,TGTGCCACCAGACCGGGGGGGCTGGGGAACACTGAAGCTTTCTTT,CATRPGGLGNTEAFF
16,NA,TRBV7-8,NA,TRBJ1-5,TGTGCCAGCAGCTTAGCGCGCCTGCCGAGCAATCAGCCCCAGCATTTT,CASSLARLPSNQPQHF
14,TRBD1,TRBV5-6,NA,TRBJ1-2,TGTGCCAGCAGCTTGGAGGGACAGCCCTATGGCTACACCTTC,CASSLEGQPYGYTF
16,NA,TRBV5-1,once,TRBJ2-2,TGCGCCAGCAGCGTCGGACAGCCTGGAGGGACCGGGGAGCTGTTTTTT,CASSVGQPGGTGELFF
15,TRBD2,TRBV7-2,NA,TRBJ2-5,TGTGCCAGCAGCCCCGGACTAGCGGGAGCAGAGACCCAGTACTTC,CASSPGLAGAETQYF
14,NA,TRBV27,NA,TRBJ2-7,TGTGCCAGCAGTTTCGTGAACGGCGGGCCCGAGCAGTACTTC,CASSFVNGGPEQYF
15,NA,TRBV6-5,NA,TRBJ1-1,TGTGCCAGCAGTTACTATGGCACCCTGAACACTGAAGCTTTCTTT,CASSYYGTLNTEAFF
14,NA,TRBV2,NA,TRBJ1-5,TGTGCCAGCAGCCGAGGGGGGATGAGTCAGCCCCAGCATTTT,CASSRGGMSQPQHF